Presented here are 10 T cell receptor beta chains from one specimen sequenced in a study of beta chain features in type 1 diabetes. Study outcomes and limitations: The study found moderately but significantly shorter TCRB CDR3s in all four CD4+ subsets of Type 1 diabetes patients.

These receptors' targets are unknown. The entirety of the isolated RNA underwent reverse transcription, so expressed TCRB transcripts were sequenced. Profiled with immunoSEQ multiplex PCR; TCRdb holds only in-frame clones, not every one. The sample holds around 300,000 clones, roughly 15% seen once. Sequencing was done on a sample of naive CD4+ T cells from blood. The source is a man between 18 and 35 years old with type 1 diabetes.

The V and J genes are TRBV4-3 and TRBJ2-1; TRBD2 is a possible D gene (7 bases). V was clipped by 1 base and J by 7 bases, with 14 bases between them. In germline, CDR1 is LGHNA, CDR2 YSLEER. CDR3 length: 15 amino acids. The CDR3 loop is CASSQGGGAFNEQFF. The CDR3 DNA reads TGCGCCAGCAGCCAAGGAGGGGGGGCCTTTAATGAGCAGTTCTTC.

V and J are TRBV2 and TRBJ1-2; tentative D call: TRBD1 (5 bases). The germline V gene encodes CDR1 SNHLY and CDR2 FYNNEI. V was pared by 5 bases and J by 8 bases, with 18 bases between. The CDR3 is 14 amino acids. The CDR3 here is CASSPNRDLRGYTF. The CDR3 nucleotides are TGTGCCAGCAGTCCGAACCGGGACTTACGGGGCTACACCTTC.

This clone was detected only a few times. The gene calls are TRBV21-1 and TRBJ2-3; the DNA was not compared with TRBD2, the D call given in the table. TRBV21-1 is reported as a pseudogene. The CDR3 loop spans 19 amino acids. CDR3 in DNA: TGTGCCAGCAGCAACCTCATACCACCGACTAGCGGGATCACAGATACGCAGTATTTT. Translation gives CASSNLIPPTSGITDTQYF.

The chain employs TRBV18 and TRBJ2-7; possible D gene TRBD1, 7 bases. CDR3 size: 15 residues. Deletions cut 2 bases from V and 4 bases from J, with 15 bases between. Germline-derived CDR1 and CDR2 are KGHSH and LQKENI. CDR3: CASSPGGTALYEQYF. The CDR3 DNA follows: TGTGCCAGCTCACCAGGGGGGACAGCCCTTTACGAGCAGTACTTC.

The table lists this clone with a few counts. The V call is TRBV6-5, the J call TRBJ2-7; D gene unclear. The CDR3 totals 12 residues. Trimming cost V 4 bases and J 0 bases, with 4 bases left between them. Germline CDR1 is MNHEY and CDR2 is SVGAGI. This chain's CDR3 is CASSSYSYEQYF. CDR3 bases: TGTGCCAGCAGTTCCTACTCCTACGAGCAGTACTTC.

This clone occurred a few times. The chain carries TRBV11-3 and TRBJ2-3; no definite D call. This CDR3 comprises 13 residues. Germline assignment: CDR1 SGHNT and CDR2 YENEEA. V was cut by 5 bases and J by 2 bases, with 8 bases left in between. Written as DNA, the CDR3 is TGTGCCAGCAGCCCAACTATCACAGATACGCAGTATTTT. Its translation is CASSPTITDTQYF.

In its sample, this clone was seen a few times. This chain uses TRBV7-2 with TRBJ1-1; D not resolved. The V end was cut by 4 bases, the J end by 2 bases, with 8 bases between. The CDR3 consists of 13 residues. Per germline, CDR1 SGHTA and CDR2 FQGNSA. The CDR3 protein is CASSSLYNTEAFF. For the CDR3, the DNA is TGTGCCAGCAGCTCCCTCTATAACACTGAAGCTTTCTTT.

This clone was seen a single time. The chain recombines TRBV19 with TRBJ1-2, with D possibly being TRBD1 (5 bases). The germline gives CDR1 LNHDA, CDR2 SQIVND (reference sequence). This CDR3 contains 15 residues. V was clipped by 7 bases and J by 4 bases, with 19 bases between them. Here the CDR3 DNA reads TGTGCCAGTACTACACCCCGGGGAGGGGCCTATGGCTACACCTTC. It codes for CASTTPRGGAYGYTF.

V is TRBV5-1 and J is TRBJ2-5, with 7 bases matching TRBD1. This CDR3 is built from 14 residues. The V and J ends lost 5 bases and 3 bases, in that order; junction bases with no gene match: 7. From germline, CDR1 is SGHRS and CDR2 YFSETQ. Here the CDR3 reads CASSSTTGEETQYF. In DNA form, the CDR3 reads TGCGCCAGCAGTTCTACTACAGGGGAAGAGACCCAGTACTTC.

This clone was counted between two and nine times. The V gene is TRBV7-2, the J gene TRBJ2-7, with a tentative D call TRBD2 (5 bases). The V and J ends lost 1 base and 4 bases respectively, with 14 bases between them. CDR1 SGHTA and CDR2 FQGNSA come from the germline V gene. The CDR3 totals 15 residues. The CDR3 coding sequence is TGTGCCAGCAGCTTAGGAGGGCAGAAGTTTTACGAGCAGTACTTC. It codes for CASSLGGQKFYEQYF.